The 4 T cell receptor beta chains in this list originate from one sample, sequenced in a study of graft-versus-host responses after intestinal transplantation. The protocol was immunoSEQ multiplex PCR, while the TCRdb copy is restricted to in-frame clones and leaves out a portion. The table records approximately 92,000 clones, just over 90% of them present only once. Their antigens remain unidentified. The sample here was unstimulated CD8+ T cells sorted from spleen or lymph node cells, taken before intestinal transplant. The receptors here all came from a human donor who received an intestinal transplant.

This chain links TRBV29-1 with TRBJ1-1; no definite D call. The CDR3 consists of 12 residues. Between the trimmed V and J ends, which lost 6 bases and 4 bases, there was a span of 12 bases. The germline gives CDR1 SQVTM, CDR2 ANQGSEA. In nucleotides, the CDR3 is TGCAGCGTCTCCCCCGAGACCACTGAAGCTTTCTTT. Its translation is CSVSPETTEAFF. The entire variable domain, with the rest obtained from reference TRBV29-1 and TRBJ1-1, is as follows: SAVISQKPSRDICQRGTSLTIQCQVDSQVTMMFWYRQQPGQSLTLIATANQGSEATYESGFVIDKFPISRPNLTFSTLTVSNMSPEDSSIYLCSVSPETTEAFFGQGTRLTVV.

This clone was picked up one time. The chain is built from TRBV30 and TRBJ1-5; tentatively, D is TRBD1 (6 bases). The germline V gene encodes CDR1 GTSNPN and CDR2 SVGIG (reference sequence). V gave up 2 bases and J gave up 0 bases, with 14 bases separating them. The CDR3 is 16 residues long. The CDR3 nucleotides are TGTGCCTGGAGTTATGGGGACACCTATAGCAATCAGCCCCAGCATTTT. The encoded protein is CAWSYGDTYSNQPQHF.

The chain recombines TRBV29-1 with TRBJ2-7; D might be TRBD1 or TRBD2, each matching 7 bases. The germline CDR1 and CDR2 sequences are SQVTM and ANQGSEA. V lost 3 bases and J 2 bases, leaving 17 bases between the germline ends. The CDR3 length is 15 residues. The CDR3 here is CSVDDDREGTYEQYF. In nucleotides, the CDR3 is TGCAGCGTTGATGACGACAGGGAGGGAACCTACGAGCAGTACTTC.

The chain uses TRBV11-2 and TRBJ2-3; perhaps TRBD2 as D (5 bases). Germline V gene lookup returns CDR1 SGHAT and CDR2 FQNNGV. The CDR3 is made up of 15 amino acids. The V gene lost 1 base and the J gene lost 0 bases, with 8 bases spanning the gap. CDR3 residues: CASSLGAESTDTQYF. The CDR3 DNA reads as TGTGCCAGCAGCTTAGGAGCGGAGAGCACAGATACGCAGTATTTT.